The rows below give T cell receptor beta chains drawn from one sample of a study of T cell responses to AZD1222 COVID-19 vaccine. Some clones are missing from TCRdb's copy, which holds only in-frame ones; the method was immunoSEQ multiplex PCR. The sample holds 150,000 to 160,000 clones; approximately 90% are singletons and the top ten take 1.8%. The specimen was peripheral blood, collected on day 0 of AZD1222 vaccination. These receptors came from an adult in good health. CDR3s include the opening cysteine and the closing phenylalanine or tryptophan. The D gene is left open where the match is weak. Clone size appears in some rows only: once, few, many, or a class for an expanded clone.

d_call	v_call	clone_size	j_call	cdr3_aa	cdr3_nt
TRBD1	TRBV11-2	-	TRBJ1-2	CASSLLGQGTYGYTF	TGTGCCAGCAGCTTACTGGGACAGGGTACCTATGGCTACACCTTC
-	TRBV6-5	-	TRBJ2-5	CASSPRRLPSETQYF	TGTGCCAGCAGTCCCCGCCGACTCCCCTCGGAGACCCAGTACTTC
TRBD2	TRBV27	-	TRBJ2-7	CASSRGTSGYEQYF	TGTGCCAGCAGTAGAGGGACTAGCGGTTACGAGCAGTACTTC
TRBD1	TRBV27	-	TRBJ2-7	CASSLTGGSSYEQYF	TGTGCCAGCAGTTTAACAGGGGGGAGCTCCTACGAGCAGTACTTC
-	TRBV5-4	once	TRBJ2-1	CASSLEALAYNEQFF	TGTGCCAGCAGCTTGGAAGCCTTAGCGTACAATGAGCAGTTCTTC
TRBD2	TRBV27	-	TRBJ2-3	CAATSGRAADTQYF	TGTGCCGCAACTAGCGGGAGGGCGGCAGATACGCAGTATTTT
-	TRBV4-2	-	TRBJ2-1	CASSQGARPHPIYNEQFF	TGTGCCAGCAGCCAAGGGGCTAGACCCCACCCCATCTACAATGAGCAGTTCTTC
-	TRBV11-2	-	TRBJ1-4	CASSLDRQDPTNEKLFF	TGTGCCAGCAGCTTAGATCGGCAGGATCCAACTAATGAAAAACTGTTTTTT
-	TRBV29-1	-	TRBJ1-1	CSVELEGFLNTEAFF	TGCAGCGTTGAATTGGAGGGATTCTTGAACACTGAAGCTTTCTTT
-	TRBV9	-	TRBJ1-3	CASSVGGTEGNTIYF	TGTGCCAGCAGCGTAGGGGGGACCGAAGGAAACACCATATATTTT
-	TRBV28	-	TRBJ2-7	CASLRPNSYEQYF	TGTGCCAGCTTGAGACCAAACTCCTACGAGCAGTACTTC
-	TRBV7-2	-	TRBJ1-4	CASSLDEKLFF	TGTGCCAGCAGCTTAGATGAAAAACTGTTTTTT
-	TRBV4-1	-	TRBJ1-6	CASSQVASGIALHF	TGCGCCAGCAGCCAAGTGGCTTCTGGCATTGCCCTCCACTTT
-	TRBV6-5	-	TRBJ1-1	CASSMTRYTAAEAFF	TGTGCCAGCAGTATGACTCGGTATACGGCAGCAGAAGCTTTCTTT
-	TRBV12-3/TRBV12-4	-	TRBJ2-7	CASSLLGSYEQYF	TGTGCCAGCAGTTTACTGGGATCCTACGAGCAGTACTTC
-	TRBV5-4	-	TRBJ2-1	CASSLDTYNEQFF	TGTGCCAGCAGCTTAGACACCTACAATGAGCAGTTCTTC
TRBD2	TRBV7-2	-	TRBJ2-5	CASSLVGRLAGETQYF	TGTGCCAGCAGCTTGGTAGGGAGACTAGCCGGCGAGACCCAGTACTTC
-	TRBV5-1	-	TRBJ1-1	CASSWGSGGQTEAFF	TGCGCCAGCAGCTGGGGATCGGGGGGTCAGACTGAAGCTTTCTTT
TRBD2	TRBV27	-	TRBJ2-7	CASSQGGSDYEQYF	TGTGCCAGCAGTCAAGGCGGGAGCGACTACGAGCAGTACTTC
-	TRBV2	-	TRBJ1-2	CASSAESNYGYTF	TGTGCCAGCAGCGCGGAATCTAACTATGGCTACACCTTC
-	TRBV5-1	-	TRBJ2-7	CASSLALGITYEQYF	TGCGCCAGCAGCTTGGCCCTGGGGATTACCTACGAGCAGTACTTC
-	TRBV19	-	TRBJ2-5	CASSRPGRKETQYF	TGTGCCAGTAGTAGGCCAGGCAGGAAAGAGACCCAGTACTTC
-	TRBV6-2/TRBV6-3	-	TRBJ2-6	CASSPGAGANVLTF	TGTGCCAGCAGTCCGGGAGCTGGGGCCAACGTCCTGACTTTC
-	TRBV4-1	-	TRBJ1-4	CASSQVWTNEKLFF	TGCGCCAGCAGCCAAGTTTGGACTAATGAAAAACTGTTTTTT
-	TRBV9	-	TRBJ2-3	CASSVAASPTDTQYF	TGTGCCAGCAGCGTAGCGGCTAGCCCCACAGATACGCAGTATTTT
-	TRBV7-3	-	TRBJ2-3	CASSLTGGLPDTQYF	TGTGCCAGCAGCTTAACTGGTGGTTTACCAGATACGCAGTATTTT
-	TRBV19	-	TRBJ1-2	CASSMGYRERDGYTF	TGTGCCAGTAGTATGGGTTACAGGGAGAGGGATGGCTACACCTTC
-	TRBV4-3	-	TRBJ2-2	CASSQGFRAGELFF	TGCGCCAGCAGCCAAGGATTTAGGGCCGGGGAGCTGTTTTTT
TRBD1	TRBV6-5	-	TRBJ2-6	CASKQGSGANVLTF	TGTGCCAGCAAACAGGGGTCTGGGGCCAACGTCCTGACTTTC
TRBD2	TRBV7-9	-	TRBJ2-3	CASSLVTSGNTDTQYF	TGTGCCAGCAGCTTAGTTACTAGCGGGAACACAGATACGCAGTATTTT
-	TRBV7-7	once	TRBJ2-5	CASSFGLKETQYF	TGTGCTAGCAGCTTCGGACTGAAAGAGACCCAGTACTTC
-	TRBV9	-	TRBJ2-6	CASSVWLSGANVLTF	TGTGCCAGCAGCGTTTGGCTCTCTGGGGCCAACGTCCTGACTTTC
-	TRBV6-2/TRBV6-3	-	TRBJ2-1	CASSRGRLEAEEQFF	TGTGCCAGCAGCAGGGGACGGCTCGAGGCGGAGGAGCAGTTCTTC
-	TRBV6-1	-	TRBJ2-7	CASSERGGDEQYF	TGTGCCAGCAGTGAGAGGGGCGGAGACGAGCAGTACTTC
TRBD2	TRBV20-1	-	TRBJ2-2	CSASLGLEAGELFF	TGCAGTGCTAGTCTGGGACTAGAGGCCGGGGAGCTGTTTTTT
TRBD2	TRBV19	-	TRBJ2-5	CASSIGLAGVETQYF	TGTGCCAGTAGTATTGGGCTAGCGGGAGTGGAGACCCAGTACTTC
TRBD2	TRBV4-2	-	TRBJ2-2	CASSPGLAGGELFF	TGTGCCAGCAGCCCGGGACTAGCGGGAGGGGAGCTGTTTTTT
-	TRBV5-6	-	TRBJ2-7	CASSLVGQYNEQYF	TGTGCCAGCAGCTTGGTCGGACAGTATAACGAGCAGTACTTC
TRBD1	TRBV27	-	TRBJ1-2	CASSSTGNGYTF	TGTGCCAGCAGTTCGACAGGGAATGGCTACACCTTC
TRBD2	TRBV29-1	few	TRBJ2-7	CSAAGLAGSYEQYF	TGCAGCGCGGCTGGACTAGCGGGGAGCTACGAGCAGTACTTC
-	TRBV6-4	once	TRBJ1-1	CASSDEAGRTEAFF	TGTGCCAGCAGTGACGAGGCAGGGAGGACTGAAGCTTTCTTT
-	TRBV13	-	TRBJ1-2	CASSSRDSLYGYTF	TGTGCCAGCAGCTCAAGGGACTCCCTCTATGGCTACACCTTC
-	TRBV24-1	-	TRBJ2-2	CATRGPDTGELFF	TGTGCCACCAGGGGTCCGGACACCGGGGAGCTGTTTTTT
-	TRBV5-1	once	TRBJ2-2	CASSLGQNTGELFF	TGCGCCAGCAGCTTGGGTCAGAACACCGGGGAGCTGTTTTTT
TRBD2	TRBV7-6	-	TRBJ2-2	CASSLTSGVNTGELFF	TGTGCCAGCAGCTTAACGAGCGGGGTGAACACCGGGGAGCTGTTTTTT
TRBD1	TRBV4-2	-	TRBJ1-1	CASSPTGTGSRARNTEAFF	TGTGCCAGCAGCCCAACCGGGACAGGGAGTCGGGCCAGGAACACTGAAGCTTTCTTT
TRBD1	TRBV18	-	TRBJ2-7	CASSPLTSPGQSSYEQYF	TGTGCCAGCTCACCACTCACCTCTCCGGGACAGAGCTCCTACGAGCAGTACTTC
-	TRBV15	-	TRBJ1-1	CATSRVGQNTEAFF	TGTGCCACCAGCAGAGTAGGGCAGAACACTGAAGCTTTCTTT
-	TRBV4-1	-	TRBJ2-7	CASSQDGGSYEQYF	TGCGCCAGCAGCCAAGACGGAGGGTCCTACGAGCAGTACTTC
-	TRBV6-5	-	TRBJ2-7	CASNLTYDYEQYF	TGTGCCAGCAACCTGACTTATGACTACGAGCAGTACTTC
TRBD1	TRBV7-2	-	TRBJ2-6	CASSSGTGSGANVLTF	TGTGCCAGCAGCTCCGGGACAGGCTCTGGGGCCAACGTCCTGACTTTC
-	TRBV25-1	-	TRBJ1-2	CASSAPGTLGYGYTF	TGTGCGAGCAGTGCTCCAGGGACGCTTGGCTATGGCTACACCTTC
TRBD1	TRBV28	-	TRBJ1-2	CASSSGQGPLDYGYTF	TGTGCCAGCAGTTCGGGACAGGGACCTCTAGACTATGGCTACACCTTC